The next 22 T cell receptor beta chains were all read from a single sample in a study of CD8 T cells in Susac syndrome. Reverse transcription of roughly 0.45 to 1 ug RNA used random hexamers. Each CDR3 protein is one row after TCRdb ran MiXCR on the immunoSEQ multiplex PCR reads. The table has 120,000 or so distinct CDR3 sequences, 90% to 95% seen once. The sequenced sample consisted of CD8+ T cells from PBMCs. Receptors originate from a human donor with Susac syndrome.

CDR3 loop: CASSKTQPDGGREETQYF. The CDR3 nucleotides are TGTGCCAGCAGCAAAACTCAGCCGGACGGTGGCAGGGAAGAGACCCAGTACTTC. The V call is TRBV21-1, the J call TRBJ2-5; the table assigns TRBD1, which was not confirmed against the DNA. TRBV21-1 counts as a pseudogene. The CDR3 extends over 18 amino acids.

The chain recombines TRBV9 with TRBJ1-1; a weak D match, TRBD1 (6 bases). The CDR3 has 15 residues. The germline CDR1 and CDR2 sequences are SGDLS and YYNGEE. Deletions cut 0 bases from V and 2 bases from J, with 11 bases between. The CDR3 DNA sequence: TGTGCCAGCAGCGTAGTTGGAGGGGGAAACACTGAAGCTTTCTTT. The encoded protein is CASSVVGGGNTEAFF.

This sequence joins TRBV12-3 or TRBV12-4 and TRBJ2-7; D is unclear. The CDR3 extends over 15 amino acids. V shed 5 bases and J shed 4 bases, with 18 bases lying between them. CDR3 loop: CASSPRTKFTYEQYF. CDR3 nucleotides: TGTGCCAGCAGTCCACGGACCAAATTTACTTACGAGCAGTACTTC.

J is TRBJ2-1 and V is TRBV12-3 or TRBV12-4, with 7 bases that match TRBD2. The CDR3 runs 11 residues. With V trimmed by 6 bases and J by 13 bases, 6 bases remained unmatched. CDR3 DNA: TGTGCCAGCAGATATGGGACTACTCAGTTCTTC. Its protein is CASRYGTTQFF.

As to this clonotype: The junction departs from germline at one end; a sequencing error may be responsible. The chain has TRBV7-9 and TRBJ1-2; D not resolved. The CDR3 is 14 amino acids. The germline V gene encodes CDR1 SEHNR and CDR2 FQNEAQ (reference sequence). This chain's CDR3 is CASSSSLELSRLLF. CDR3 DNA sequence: TGTGCCAGCAGCTCCTCCCTTGAGCTTTCTCGCCTACTCTTC.

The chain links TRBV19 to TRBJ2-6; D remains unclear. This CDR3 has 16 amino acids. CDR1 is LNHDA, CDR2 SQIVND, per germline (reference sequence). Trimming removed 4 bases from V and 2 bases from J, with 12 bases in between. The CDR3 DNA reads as TGTGCCAGTAGTAGGGTGGTGGGAACTGGGGCCAACGTCCTGACTTTC. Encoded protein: CASSRVVGTGANVLTF.

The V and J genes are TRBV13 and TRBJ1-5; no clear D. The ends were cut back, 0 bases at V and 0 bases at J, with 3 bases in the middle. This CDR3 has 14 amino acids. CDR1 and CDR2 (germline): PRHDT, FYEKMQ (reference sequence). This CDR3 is CASSLGNSNQPQHF. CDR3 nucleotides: TGTGCCAGCAGCTTAGGAAATAGCAATCAGCCCCAGCATTTT.

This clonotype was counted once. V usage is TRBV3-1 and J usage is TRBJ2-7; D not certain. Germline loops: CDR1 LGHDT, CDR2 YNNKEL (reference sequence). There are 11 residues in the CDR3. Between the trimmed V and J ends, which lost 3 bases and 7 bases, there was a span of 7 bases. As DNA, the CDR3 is TGTGCCAGCAGCCACCTGGGGGAGCAGTACTTC. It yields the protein CASSHLGEQYF.

For the CDR3, the DNA is TGCGCCAGCAGCCAAGTTGGACGGGCCCTCTATGGCTACACCTTC. Translating gives CASSQVGRALYGYTF. The V call is TRBV4-1, the J call TRBJ1-2; D unresolved. CDR1 and CDR2 from the germline V gene are MGHRA and YSYEKL. V lost 1 base to trimming and J lost 4 bases, with 13 bases between them. The length of the CDR3 is 15 residues.

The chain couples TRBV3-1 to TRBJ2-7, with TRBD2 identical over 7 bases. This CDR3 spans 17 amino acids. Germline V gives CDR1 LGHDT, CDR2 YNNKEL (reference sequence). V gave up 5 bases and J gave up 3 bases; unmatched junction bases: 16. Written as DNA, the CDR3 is TGTGCCAGCAGCGGAGAAAGTTCTAGCGGATATAACTACGAGCAGTACTTC. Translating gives CASSGESSSGYNYEQYF.

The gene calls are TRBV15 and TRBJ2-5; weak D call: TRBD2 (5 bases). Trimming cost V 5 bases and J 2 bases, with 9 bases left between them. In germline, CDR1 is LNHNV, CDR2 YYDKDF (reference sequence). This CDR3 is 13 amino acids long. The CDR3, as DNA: TGTGCCACCAGCGGCTCGGGACAAGAGACCCAGTACTTC. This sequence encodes CATSGSGQETQYF.

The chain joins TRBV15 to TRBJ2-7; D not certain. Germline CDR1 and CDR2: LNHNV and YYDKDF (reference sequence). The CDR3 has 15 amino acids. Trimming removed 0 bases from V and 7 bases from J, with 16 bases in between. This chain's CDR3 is CATSRDHPSLEEQYF. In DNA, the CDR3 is TGTGCCACCAGCAGAGATCACCCCTCCCTGGAAGAGCAGTACTTC.

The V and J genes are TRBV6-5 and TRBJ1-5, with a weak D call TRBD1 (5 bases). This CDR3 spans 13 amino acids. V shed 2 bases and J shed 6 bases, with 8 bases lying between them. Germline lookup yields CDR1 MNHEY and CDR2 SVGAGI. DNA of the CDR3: TGTGCCAGCAGTTACCGGGGGGGTCAGCCCCAGCATTTT. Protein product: CASSYRGGQPQHF.

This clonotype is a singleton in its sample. The CDR3 DNA sequence: TGCAGCGTTGGAACTAACTATGGCTACACCTTC. Protein product: CSVGTNYGYTF. The V and J genes are TRBV29-1 and TRBJ1-2; no definite D call. Germline loops: CDR1 SQVTM, CDR2 ANQGSEA. The length of the CDR3 is 11 residues. V was cut by 4 bases and J by 0 bases, with 3 bases left in between.

As DNA, the CDR3 is TGCAGTGCAAACAGGGACGGCTACACCTTC. Its translation is CSANRDGYTF. The chain links TRBV20-1 to TRBJ1-2, with a possible D match to TRBD1 (6 bases). Trimming pared 6 bases from V and 8 bases from J, leaving 10 bases between. The CDR3 is 10 residues long. Germline V gene sequence: CDR1 DFQATT, CDR2 SNEGSKA (reference sequence).

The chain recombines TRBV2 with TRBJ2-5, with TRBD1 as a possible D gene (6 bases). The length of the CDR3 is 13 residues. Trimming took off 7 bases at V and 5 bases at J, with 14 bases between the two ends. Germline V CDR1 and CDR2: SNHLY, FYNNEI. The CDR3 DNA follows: TGTGCCAGCACCAACAGGGCGGCGGAGACCCAGTACTTC. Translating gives CASTNRAAETQYF.

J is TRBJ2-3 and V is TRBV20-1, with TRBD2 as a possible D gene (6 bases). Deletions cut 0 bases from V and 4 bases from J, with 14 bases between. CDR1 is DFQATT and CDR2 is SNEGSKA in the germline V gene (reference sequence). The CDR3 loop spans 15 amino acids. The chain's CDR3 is CSAREPREYPDTQYF. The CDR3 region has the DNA TGCAGTGCTAGAGAACCTCGGGAGTACCCAGATACGCAGTATTTT.

The CDR3 DNA reads as TGTGCCAGCAGCGATACAGGAGTTAATGAAAAACTGTTTTTT. Its protein product is CASSDTGVNEKLFF. J is TRBJ1-4 and V is TRBV9; TRBD1 is a possible D gene (5 bases). The CDR3 is 14 residues long. V lost 3 bases and J lost 4, with 10 bases in between. Germline V CDR1 and CDR2: SGDLS, YYNGEE.

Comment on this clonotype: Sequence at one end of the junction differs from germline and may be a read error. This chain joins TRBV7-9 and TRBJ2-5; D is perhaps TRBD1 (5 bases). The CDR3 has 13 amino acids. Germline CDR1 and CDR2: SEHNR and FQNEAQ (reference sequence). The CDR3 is CACSRAAQETQYF. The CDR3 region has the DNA TGTGCCTGCAGCAGGGCGGCTCAAGAGACCCAGTACTTC. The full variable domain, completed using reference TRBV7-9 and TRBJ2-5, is DTGVSQNPRHKITKRGQNVTFRCDPISEHNRLYWYRQTLGQGPEFLTYFQNEAQLEKSRLLSDRFSAERPKGSFSTLEIQRTEQGDSAMYLCACSRAAQETQYFGPGTRLLVL.

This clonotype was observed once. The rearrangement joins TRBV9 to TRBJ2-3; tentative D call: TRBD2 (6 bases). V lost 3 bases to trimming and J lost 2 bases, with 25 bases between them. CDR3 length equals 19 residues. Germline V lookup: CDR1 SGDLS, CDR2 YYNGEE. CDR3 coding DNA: TGTGCCAGCAGCGAAAACCTAGGCGAAAAAAGGAGGGACACAGATACGCAGTATTTT. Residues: CASSENLGEKRRDTDTQYF.

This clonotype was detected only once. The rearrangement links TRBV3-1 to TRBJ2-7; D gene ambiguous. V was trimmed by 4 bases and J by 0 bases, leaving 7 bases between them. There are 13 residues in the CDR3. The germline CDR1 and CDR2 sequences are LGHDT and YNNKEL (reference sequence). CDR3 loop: CASSPSPSYEQYF. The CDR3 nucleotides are TGTGCCAGCAGCCCTAGTCCCTCCTACGAGCAGTACTTC.

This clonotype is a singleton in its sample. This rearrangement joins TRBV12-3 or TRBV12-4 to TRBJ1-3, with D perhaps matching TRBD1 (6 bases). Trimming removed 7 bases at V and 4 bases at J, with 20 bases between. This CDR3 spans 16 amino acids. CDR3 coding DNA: TGTGCCAGCACCATAACAGGGACCTTAGCCGGAAACACCATATATTTT. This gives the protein CASTITGTLAGNTIYF.